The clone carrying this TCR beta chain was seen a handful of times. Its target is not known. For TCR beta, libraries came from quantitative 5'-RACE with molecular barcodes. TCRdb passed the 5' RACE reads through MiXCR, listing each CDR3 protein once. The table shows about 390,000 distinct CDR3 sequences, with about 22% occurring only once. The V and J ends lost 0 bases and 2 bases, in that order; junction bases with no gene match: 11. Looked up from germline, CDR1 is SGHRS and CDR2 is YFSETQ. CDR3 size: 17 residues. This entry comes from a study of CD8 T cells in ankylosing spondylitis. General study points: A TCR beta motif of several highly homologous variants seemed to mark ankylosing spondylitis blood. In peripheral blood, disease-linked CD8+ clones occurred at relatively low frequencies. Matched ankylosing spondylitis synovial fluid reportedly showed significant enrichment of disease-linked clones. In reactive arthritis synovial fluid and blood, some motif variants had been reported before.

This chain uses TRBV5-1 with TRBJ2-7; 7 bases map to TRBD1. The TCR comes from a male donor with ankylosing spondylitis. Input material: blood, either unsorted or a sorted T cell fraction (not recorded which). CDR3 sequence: CASSLGSGQLSPYEQYF. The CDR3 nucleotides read TGCGCCAGCAGCTTGGGCTCGGGACAGCTTTCCCCCTACGAGCAGTACTTC.